Given below is one T cell receptor (beta chain) in context. The entry originates in a study of shared clonotypes between healthy human individuals. Only in-frame clones appear in the TCRdb table, and some are missing; sequencing was by immunoSEQ multiplex PCR. The sample has about 2.1 million clones; around 93% are singletons. Terminally differentiated effector memory CD45RA+ cells were left out of the naive CD8 fraction, which was CD45RO-negative and positively selected for CCR7. Losses at the gene ends were 1 base for V and 9 bases for J; bases not matched to a gene: 5. CDR3 size: 15 residues. Germline V CDR1 and CDR2: SGHTA, FQGNSA.

This sequence originates from a man aged 18 to 30 in good health. Some clones in this sample may be carry-over from other donors' samples. Sequences were obtained from naive CD8+ T cells from PBMCs. This chain uses TRBV7-2 with TRBJ2-1; 11 nucleotides align to TRBD1. CDR3: CASSLGTGGSGEQFF. CDR3 DNA: TGTGCCAGCAGCTTAGGGACAGGGGGCTCAGGTGAGCAGTTCTTC.